This entry lists 5 T cell receptor beta chains sequenced from one sample in a study of T cell responses to AZD1222 COVID-19 vaccine. Method: immunoSEQ multiplex PCR; TCRdb's copy keeps in-frame clones and lacks some. The table has about 120,000 clones, approximately 83% seen once. The sequenced sample was peripheral blood, obtained on day 0 of MenACWY control vaccination. Receptor source: an adult in good health.

CDR3 nucleotides: TGTGCCAGCAGGCGATTTTCAGGAGATACGCAGTATTTT. Translated: CASRRFSGDTQYF. The J gene is TRBJ2-3, the V gene TRBV11-3; no firm D call. The CDR3 sequence is 13 residues long. CDR1 is SGHNT, CDR2 YENEEA, per germline. The V end was cut by 6 bases, the J end by 5 bases, with 12 bases between.

This clone was observed once. The V gene is TRBV6-5, the J gene TRBJ2-1; TRBD2 might be the D (6 bases). Trimming cost V 5 bases and J 5 bases, with 10 bases left between them. This CDR3 contains 13 residues. Germline values: CDR1 MNHEY, CDR2 SVGAGI. The CDR3 DNA follows: TGTGCCAGCAGTCCCGGGAGAGACAATGAGCAGTTCTTC. It is translated as CASSPGRDNEQFF.

The chain joins TRBV19 to TRBJ1-4; 10 nucleotides match TRBD1. The V segment lost 5 bases and the J segment 7 bases; nucleotides outside the gene matches: 10. This CDR3 comprises 16 residues. Germline V lookup: CDR1 LNHDA, CDR2 SQIVND (reference sequence). CDR3 in DNA: TGTGCCAGTAGTCCCCGGACAGGGGGAGAGCGTGAAAAACTGTTTTTT. Its translation is CASSPRTGGEREKLFF.

The V call is TRBV19, the J call TRBJ2-7; possibly TRBD1 or TRBD2 for D (6 bases each). Trimming stripped 4 bases from V and 5 bases from J, with 18 bases between. In germline, CDR1 is LNHDA, CDR2 SQIVND (reference sequence). The CDR3 runs to 15 residues. Here the CDR3 DNA reads TGTGCCAGTAGTAAGACAGGACTACTTCCCCACGAGCAGTACTTC. Its translation is CASSKTGLLPHEQYF.

The chain joins TRBV6-5 to TRBJ1-1; D possibly corresponds to TRBD1 (5 bases). The CDR3 is 15 residues long. The V gene lost 0 bases and the J gene lost 4 bases, with 12 bases spanning the gap. Germline assignment: CDR1 MNHEY and CDR2 SVGAGI. CDR3 residues: CASSYSGGVVTEAFF. Here the CDR3 DNA reads TGTGCCAGCAGTTACTCCGGGGGGGTGGTCACTGAAGCTTTCTTT.